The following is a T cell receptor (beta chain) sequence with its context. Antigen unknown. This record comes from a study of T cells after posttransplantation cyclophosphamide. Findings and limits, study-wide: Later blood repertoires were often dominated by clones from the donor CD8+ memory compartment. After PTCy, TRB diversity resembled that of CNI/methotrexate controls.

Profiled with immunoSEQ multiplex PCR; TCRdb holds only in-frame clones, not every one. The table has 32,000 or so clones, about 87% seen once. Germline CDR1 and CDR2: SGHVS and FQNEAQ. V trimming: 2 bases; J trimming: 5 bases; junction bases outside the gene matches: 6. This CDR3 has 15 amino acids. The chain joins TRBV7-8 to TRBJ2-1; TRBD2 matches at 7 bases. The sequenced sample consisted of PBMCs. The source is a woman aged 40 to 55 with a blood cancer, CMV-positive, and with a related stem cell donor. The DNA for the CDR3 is TGTGCCAGCAGCTTATCTGAGCGGGGAAACAATGAGCAGTTCTTC. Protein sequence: CASSLSERGNNEQFF.